Shown below are 5 T cell receptor beta chains from a single sample sequenced in a study of blood T cell repertoires in COVID-19. Generated by immunoSEQ multiplex PCR, the TCRdb table keeps only in-frame clones and is missing some. This repertoire shows 110,000 or so clones, about 85% found once; its top ten account for 1.5% to 1.9%. Sequenced sample: peripheral blood. The source of these receptors is a man aged 45-60 years with acute or convalescent COVID-19.

In this sample, this clone turned up once. This sequence joins TRBV5-1 and TRBJ1-1, with D unclear. The V and J ends lost 0 bases and 7 bases respectively, with 13 bases between them. The CDR3 is 14 residues long. CDR1 is SGHRS and CDR2 is YFSETQ in the germline V gene. In nucleotides, the CDR3 is TGCGCCAGCAGCTTGGTTTGGCCTGGAGGTGAAGCTTTCTTT. The encoded protein is CASSLVWPGGEAFF.

The chain has TRBV14 and TRBJ2-7; TRBD1 matches 8 bases. With V trimmed by 9 bases and J by 1 base, 5 bases remained unmatched. Germline loops: CDR1 SGHDN, CDR2 FVKESK. This CDR3 contains 13 residues. CDR3 amino acids: CASDRGRSYEQYV. Written as DNA, the CDR3 is TGTGCCAGTGACAGGGGCAGGTCCTACGAGCAGTACGTC.

The rearrangement joins TRBV28 to TRBJ2-7; D uncertain. The CDR3 extends over 16 amino acids. CDR1 is MDHEN and CDR2 is SYDVKM in the germline V gene. Trimming took off 6 bases at V and 7 bases at J, with 25 bases between the two ends. As DNA, the CDR3 is TGTGCCAGCAGCCATCCCCGACACCTGGCTCAACGGGAGCAGTACTTC. It yields the protein CASSHPRHLAQREQYF.

This clone was recorded once. The rearrangement links TRBV30 to TRBJ2-1; D perhaps matches TRBD1 (5 bases). V lost 0 bases and J lost 3, with 6 bases in between. The CDR3 is made up of 13 amino acids. CDR1 is GTSNPN, CDR2 SVGIG, per germline (reference sequence). In nucleotides, the CDR3 is TGTGCCTGGAGTGTACAGGTCTACAATGAGCAGTTCTTC. Translating it yields CAWSVQVYNEQFF.

The rearrangement joins TRBV6-4 to TRBJ2-7; TRBD2 matches at 7 bases. V gave up 4 bases and J gave up 4 bases; unmatched junction bases: 10. CDR3 size: 15 residues. From germline, CDR1 is MRHNA and CDR2 SNTAGT. The CDR3 protein is CASSVSHERGYEQYV. CDR3 bases: TGTGCCAGCAGTGTGTCTCATGAGCGGGGTTACGAGCAGTACGTC.